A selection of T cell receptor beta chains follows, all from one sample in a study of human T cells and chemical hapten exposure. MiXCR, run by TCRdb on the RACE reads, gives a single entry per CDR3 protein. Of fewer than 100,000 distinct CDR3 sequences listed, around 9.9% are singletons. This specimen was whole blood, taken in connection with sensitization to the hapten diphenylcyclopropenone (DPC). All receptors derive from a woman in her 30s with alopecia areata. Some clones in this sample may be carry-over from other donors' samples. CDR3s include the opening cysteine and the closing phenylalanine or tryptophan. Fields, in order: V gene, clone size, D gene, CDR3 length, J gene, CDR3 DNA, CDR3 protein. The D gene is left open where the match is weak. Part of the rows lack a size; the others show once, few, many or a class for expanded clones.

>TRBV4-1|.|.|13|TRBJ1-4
TGCGCCAGCAGCAGCAGGGTTAATGAAAAACTGTTTTTT
CASSSRVNEKLFF
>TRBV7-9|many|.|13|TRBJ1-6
TGTGCCAGCAGCTTAGCCCTGAATTCACCCCTCCACTTT
CASSLALNSPLHF
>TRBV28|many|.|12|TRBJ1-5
TGTGCCAGCAGTACGTACGTTCAGCCCCAGCATTTT
CASSTYVQPQHF
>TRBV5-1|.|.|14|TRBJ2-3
TGCGCCAGCAGCTTCGGGGGAGTGGAAGATACGCAGTATTTT
CASSFGGVEDTQYF
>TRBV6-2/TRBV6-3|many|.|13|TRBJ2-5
TGTGCCAGCTCTGATACGACGTGGGGGACCCAGTACTTC
CASSDTTWGTQYF
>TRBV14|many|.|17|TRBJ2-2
TGTGCCAGCAGCCAACCACACAGAGTAGCGAACACCGGGGAGCTGTTTTTT
CASSQPHRVANTGELFF
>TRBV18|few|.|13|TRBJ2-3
TGTGCCAGCTCACCGAGACAGACAGATACGCAGTATTTT
CASSPRQTDTQYF
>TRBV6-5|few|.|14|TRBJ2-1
TGTGCCAGCAGTCGCCTCGGGATGGACAATGAGCAGTTCTTC
CASSRLGMDNEQFF
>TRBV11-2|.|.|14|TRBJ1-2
TGTGCCAGCAGCTTAAGGGGGGCCGCCTATGGCTACACCTTC
CASSLRGAAYGYTF
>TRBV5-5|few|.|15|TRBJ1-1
TGTGCCAGCAGCTTGAGTCTGAATATGAACACTGAAGCTTTCTTT
CASSLSLNMNTEAFF